This TCR beta chain was sequenced for a study of cytomegalovirus exposure and HLA in healthy donors. The CDR3 has 19 amino acids. Trimming left V 7 bases short and J 2 bases short, with 27 bases between. The germline gives CDR1 SGHTA, CDR2 FQGTGA. Primers: 60 Vbeta forward and 13 Jbeta reverse. TCRdb keeps only in-frame clones here, not all; method: immunoSEQ multiplex PCR. The table includes some 140,000 clones, around 72% detected once. The chain carries TRBV7-3 and TRBJ2-1, with D tentatively TRBD2 (6 bases). The sequenced sample was PBMCs. This clonotype was obtained from a man in his late teens or twenties in good health and CMV-seropositive. CDR3 DNA sequence: TGTGCCAGCACCACTATCCTATCTTCCGGGACTGAAACCTACAATGAGCAGTTCTTC. Translation gives CASTTILSSGTETYNEQFF.